These T cell receptor beta chains were read from a single sample in a study of cytomegalovirus exposure and HLA in healthy donors. The protocol was immunoSEQ multiplex PCR, while the TCRdb copy is restricted to in-frame clones and leaves out a portion. Here the sample table reports approximately 58,000 clones. Source material: PBMCs. Receptor source: a young man in good health and CMV-seropositive. The CDR3 runs from the conserved cysteine through the conserved F or W. Each record gives: D gene, J gene, V gene, CDR3 protein, CDR3 DNA. D genes are given only for firm matches.

TRBD2 | TRBJ2-5 | TRBV7-9 | CASCGSTFGEQYF | TGTGCCAGCTGCGGGAGCACTTTTGGAGAGCAGTACTTC
- | TRBJ2-7 | TRBV6-5 | CASSYSAGRYEQYF | TGTGCCAGCAGTTACTCTGCGGGAAGATACGAGCAGTACTTC
- | TRBJ1-1 | TRBV6-5 | CASRRRGGDTEAFF | TGTGCCAGCAGAAGAAGGGGCGGGGACACTGAAGCTTTCTTT
TRBD1 | TRBJ2-2 | TRBV5-1 | CASSLERGLGELFF | TGCGCCAGCAGCCTGGAAAGGGGGCTCGGGGAGCTGTTTTTT
- | TRBJ2-1 | TRBV6-5 | CASSYSEAGPNEQFF | TGTGCCAGCAGTTATAGCGAGGCGGGCCCAAATGAGCAGTTCTTC
- | TRBJ1-5 | TRBV2 | CASSTGSNQPQHF | TGTGCCAGCAGCACAGGGTCCAATCAGCCCCAGCATTTT
TRBD1 | TRBJ2-7 | TRBV30 | CAWSPTGGSEQYF | TGTGCCTGGAGTCCGACAGGGGGGAGCGAGCAGTACTTC
- | TRBJ2-7 | TRBV13 | CASSLERLELYF | TGTGCCAGCAGCTTAGAAAGATTAGAATTGTACTTC
- | TRBJ2-7 | TRBV7-9 | CASSFQASYEQYF | TGTGCCAGCAGCTTCCAGGCCTCCTACGAGCAGTACTTC
TRBD2 | TRBJ2-5 | TRBV5-4 | CASSWEGRETQYF | TGTGCCAGCAGCTGGGAGGGGAGAGAGACCCAGTACTTC
- | TRBJ2-3 | TRBV18 | CASSTTGPDTQCF | TGTGCCAGCTCAACCACAGGGCCGGATACGCAGTGTTTT
TRBD2 | TRBJ2-5 | TRBV5-1 | CASSLGLAEQETQYF | TGCGCCAGCAGCTTAGGGCTAGCGGAACAAGAGACCCAGTACTTC
TRBD1 | TRBJ2-7 | TRBV4-2 | CASSHLPNTGGTAYEQYF | TGTGCCAGCAGCCACCTCCCTAATACAGGGGGGACCGCCTACGAGCAGTACTTC
- | TRBJ1-2 | TRBV29-1 | CSVQGRVDGYTF | TGCAGCGTCCAGGGGAGGGTGGATGGCTACACCTTC
TRBD2 | TRBJ2-3 | TRBV7-6 | CASSFRAGVDTQYF | TGTGCCAGCAGCTTTCGAGCGGGAGTAGATACGCAGTATTTT
- | TRBJ1-5 | TRBV30 | CAWSVRQGSQPQHF | TGTGCCTGGAGTGTAAGGCAGGGGAGTCAGCCCCAGCATTTT
- | TRBJ1-1 | TRBV18 | CASSPSEDTRNAWNTEDFF | TGTGCCAGCTCACCATCTGAGGACACAAGGAATGCATGGAACACTGAAGATTTCTTT
- | TRBJ2-3 | TRBV7-9 | CASRGAPSTDTQYF | TGTGCCAGCAGGGGGGCTCCTAGCACAGATACGCAGTATTTT
- | TRBJ1-2 | TRBV14 | CASSQDRVGYTF | TGTGCCAGCAGCCAAGACAGGGTTGGCTACACCTTC
- | TRBJ1-6 | TRBV5-1 | CASSYRERSPLHF | TGCGCCAGCAGCTACAGGGAACGATCACCCCTCCACTTT
- | TRBJ1-1 | TRBV30 | CAWSVLGAGTEAFF | TGTGCCTGGAGTGTGTTGGGAGCGGGGACTGAAGCTTTCTTT
- | TRBJ2-5 | TRBV29-1 | CSVEQNSVETQYF | TGCAGCGTTGAACAAAATAGTGTGGAGACCCAGTACTTC
- | TRBJ1-2 | TRBV6-1 | CASSEGSGEGGYTF | TGTGCCAGCAGTGAAGGGTCTGGGGAGGGAGGCTACACCTTC
- | TRBJ1-3 | TRBV5-8 | CASSYPGFSGNTIYF | TGTGCCAGCAGCTATCCAGGGTTCTCTGGAAACACCATATATTTT
TRBD1 | TRBJ1-2 | TRBV7-8 | CASSLGGQGPYGYTF | TGTGCCAGCAGCTTAGGAGGACAGGGACCTTATGGCTACACCTTC
TRBD2 | TRBJ2-6 | TRBV19 | CASSILAGGANVLTF | TGTGCCAGTAGTATACTAGCGGGGGGGGCCAACGTCCTGACTTTC
- | TRBJ1-1 | TRBV20-1 | CSVRKEGEAFF | TGCAGTGTTAGGAAGGAGGGTGAAGCTTTCTTT
TRBD2 | TRBJ2-1 | TRBV7-2 | CASSLGTSGRYYEQFF | TGTGCCAGCAGCTTAGGGACTAGCGGGAGGTATTATGAGCAGTTCTTC
- | TRBJ2-5 | TRBV5-1 | CASSLAQGGTQYF | TGCGCCAGCAGCTTGGCCCAGGGGGGGACCCAGTACTTC
TRBD1 | TRBJ1-4 | TRBV30 | CAWTLGQGDEKLFF | TGTGCCTGGACCCTTGGACAGGGGGATGAAAAACTGTTTTTT
TRBD1 | TRBJ1-2 | TRBV30 | CAWSVRAGSGGVYGYTF | TGTGCCTGGAGTGTAAGGGCTGGTTCAGGGGGAGTTTATGGCTACACCTTC
TRBD1 | TRBJ1-1 | TRBV15 | CATSGKYRGTEAFF | TGTGCCACCAGCGGAAAGTACAGGGGCACTGAAGCTTTCTTT
- | TRBJ2-3 | TRBV11-2 | CASSLDRVTDTQYF | TGTGCCAGCAGCTTAGACAGGGTCACAGATACGCAGTATTTT
- | TRBJ1-5 | TRBV6-5 | CASSSTGSSNQPQHF | TGTGCCAGCAGTTCTACAGGGTCCAGCAATCAGCCCCAGCATTTT
- | TRBJ1-5 | TRBV30 | CAWSLLNQPQHF | TGTGCCTGGAGTCTTCTCAATCAGCCCCAGCATTTT
- | TRBJ1-6 | TRBV30 | CAWEDLYNSPLHF | TGTGCCTGGGAGGACTTATATAATTCACCCCTCCACTTT
TRBD1 | TRBJ1-5 | TRBV2 | CASSPRPGQGDQPQHF | TGTGCCAGCAGTCCCCGACCGGGACAGGGTGATCAGCCCCAGCATTTT
TRBD1 | TRBJ2-4 | TRBV14 | CASSQGTGWAKNIQYF | TGTGCCAGCAGCCAAGGGACAGGGTGGGCCAAAAACATTCAGTACTTC
TRBD1 | TRBJ2-7 | TRBV19 | CASRTTGGGEQYF | TGTGCCAGTAGGACGACAGGGGGGGGCGAGCAGTACTTC
TRBD1 | TRBJ2-5 | TRBV5-1 | CASSAGQGEKTQYF | TGCGCCAGCAGCGCGGGACAGGGGGAGAAGACCCAGTACTTC
TRBD1 | TRBJ1-5 | TRBV6-6 | CASSETGIRPQHF | TGTGCCAGCAGTGAGACAGGGATCCGGCCCCAGCATTTT
- | TRBJ2-2 | TRBV5-1 | CASSLVTMAASNTGELFF | TGCGCCAGCAGCTTGGTTACTATGGCGGCATCGAACACCGGGGAGCTGTTTTTT
- | TRBJ2-7 | TRBV30 | CAYERGAYEQYF | TGTGCTTATGAAAGGGGCGCCTACGAGCAGTACTTC
TRBD2 | TRBJ2-2 | TRBV6-1 | CASSVLAGMNTGELFF | TGTGCCAGCAGTGTCCTAGCGGGAATGAACACCGGGGAGCTGTTTTTT
- | TRBJ2-1 | TRBV27 | CASSLGAGQLYNEQFF | TGTGCCAGCAGTTTAGGAGCGGGACAACTCTACAATGAGCAGTTCTTC
- | TRBJ2-5 | TRBV6-5 | CASTGDQETQYF | TGTGCCAGCACCGGGGACCAAGAGACCCAGTACTTC
TRBD1 | TRBJ2-5 | TRBV30 | CAWSHRGFETQYF | TGTGCCTGGTCTCACAGGGGGTTCGAGACCCAGTACTTC
TRBD1 | TRBJ1-6 | TRBV2 | CASSMRQGANSPLHF | TGTGCCAGCAGTATGAGACAGGGGGCGAATTCACCCCTCCACTTT
- | TRBJ1-3 | TRBV13 | CASSLLGWGGSGNTIYF | TGTGCCAGCAGCTTATTGGGTTGGGGAGGCTCTGGAAACACCATATATTTT
- | TRBJ1-4 | TRBV6-1 | CASYRATNEKLFF | TGTGCCAGCTACAGGGCGACTAATGAAAAACTGTTTTTT